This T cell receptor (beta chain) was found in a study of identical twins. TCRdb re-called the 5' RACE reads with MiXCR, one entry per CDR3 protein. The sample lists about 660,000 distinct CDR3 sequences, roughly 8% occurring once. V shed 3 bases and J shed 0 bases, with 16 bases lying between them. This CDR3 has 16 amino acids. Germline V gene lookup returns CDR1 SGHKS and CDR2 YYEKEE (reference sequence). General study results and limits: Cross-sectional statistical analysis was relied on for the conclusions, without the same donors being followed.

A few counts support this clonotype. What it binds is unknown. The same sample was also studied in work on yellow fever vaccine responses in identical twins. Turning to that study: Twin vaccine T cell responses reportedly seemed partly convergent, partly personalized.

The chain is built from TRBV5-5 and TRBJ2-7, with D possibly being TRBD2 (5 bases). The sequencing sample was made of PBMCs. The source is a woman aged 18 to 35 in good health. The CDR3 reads CASSSEGSRYSYEQYF. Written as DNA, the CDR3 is TGTGCCAGCAGCTCCGAGGGATCCAGATACTCCTACGAGCAGTACTTC.